These 4 T cell receptor beta chains were sequenced from one sample in a study of CD8 T cells in ankylosing spondylitis. Study-level points and caveats: A motif in TCR beta, a set of eight or nine highly homologous variants, appeared characteristic of ankylosing spondylitis blood.

MiXCR, run by TCRdb on the 5' RACE reads, gives a single entry per CDR3 protein. The sample records 450,000 to 550,000 distinct CDR3 sequences, less than 6% being singletons. Their antigen targets remain unknown. Sequenced sample: blood, either unsorted or a sorted T cell fraction (not recorded which). The source is a male donor with ankylosing spondylitis.

This clonotype was counted ten times or more. This sequence joins TRBV28 and TRBJ1-2, with D unresolved. V lost 5 bases and J lost 1, with 8 bases in between. CDR3 length equals 13 residues. Germline V gene lookup returns CDR1 MDHEN and CDR2 SYDVKM. CDR3: CASSPEINYGYTF. The CDR3, as DNA: TGTGCCAGCAGTCCCGAGATTAACTATGGCTACACCTTC.

DNA for the CDR3: TGTGCCAGCAGCCAAGAATCGGGCTCCCCAGATACGCAGTATTTT. It specifies CASSQESGSPDTQYF. This sequence joins TRBV3-1 and TRBJ2-3; no reliable D call. Germline loops: CDR1 LGHDT, CDR2 YNNKEL (reference sequence). V lost 0 bases and J lost 4, with 11 bases in between. CDR3 length equals 15 residues.

This clonotype was seen ten or more times. The chain has TRBV24-1 and TRBJ2-2, with D maybe TRBD1 (6 bases). Trimming took off 4 bases at V and 2 bases at J, with 16 bases between the two ends. CDR3 length equals 17 residues. Per the germline V gene, CDR1 is KGHDR and CDR2 is SFDVKD. The CDR3 DNA reads TGTGCCACCAGTGACGGATACAGGGCCGGTAACACCGGGGAGCTGTTTTTT. This gives the protein CATSDGYRAGNTGELFF.

The sample holds many counts of this clonotype. This sequence joins TRBV10-3 and TRBJ2-5; 9 nucleotides line up with TRBD1. V shed 9 bases and J 5 bases; nucleotides not matched to a gene: 7. This CDR3 is 13 amino acids long. Germline CDR1 reads ENHRY; CDR2 reads SYGVKD. The DNA for the CDR3 is TGTGCCATTGGACAGGGGCCGAGGGAGACCCAGTACTTC. Protein product: CAIGQGPRETQYF.